This T cell receptor beta chain appears in the sequencing data of a study of blood T cell repertoires in COVID-19. Study context: Samples taken during acute and convalescent COVID-19 were collected in the United States, Italy and Spain.

Study processing details: Amplification from reference gene primers served as the basis for estimated nucleated cell counts. The table came from immunoSEQ multiplex PCR; TCRdb's copy has only in-frame clones and leaves some out. The V and J calls and clone size are taken from that table; D and trimming were inferred from the DNA. The sample carries some 210,000 clones, just over 90% recorded once. V was clipped by 6 bases and J by 6 bases; unmatched bases: 14. The CDR3 loop spans 16 amino acids. Germline V gene sequence: CDR1 SGDLS, CDR2 YYNGEE. Sequenced input: peripheral blood. This clonotype was sampled from a man aged 25-40 years with acute or convalescent COVID-19. V gene TRBV9 combines with J gene TRBJ2-3; 9 bases are a match to TRBD2. The CDR3 coding sequence is TGTGCCAGCACCCCAGGAACGGCGGGGGGGCAGGATACGCAGTATTTT. Translation: CASTPGTAGGQDTQYF.